These 6 T cell receptor beta chains came from one sample sequenced in a study of blood T cell repertoires in COVID-19. TCRdb's copy holds only in-frame clones and misses some; the assay was immunoSEQ multiplex PCR. The sample consists of roughly 200,000 clones, around 90% of them appearing once. The specimen sequenced was peripheral blood. The receptors were gathered from a man aged 45-65 years with acute or convalescent COVID-19.

The chain couples TRBV19 to TRBJ1-1, with 7 bases identical to TRBD1. V shed 8 bases, J shed 2 bases, and the junction held 5 bases outside the gene matches. Germline CDR1 is LNHDA and CDR2 is SQIVND (reference sequence). The CDR3 sequence is 13 residues long. CDR3 sequence reads: CASWAGGNTEAFF. CDR3 sequence (DNA): TGTGCCAGTTGGGCAGGGGGTAACACTGAAGCTTTCTTT.

The rearrangement uses TRBV5-1 and TRBJ1-2; 7 bases agree with TRBD1. Germline loops: CDR1 SGHRS, CDR2 YFSETQ. Trimming removed 3 bases from V and 10 bases from J; junction bases left unmatched: 3. The CDR3 contains 11 residues. CDR3 in DNA: TGCGCCAGCAGCTCGGACAGGTACTACACCTTC. It encodes CASSSDRYYTF.

The rearrangement uses TRBV29-1 and TRBJ1-4; TRBD1 might be the D (5 bases). V was pared by 4 bases and J by 3 bases, with 12 bases between. This CDR3 contains 14 residues. CDR1 and CDR2 from the germline V gene are SQVTM and ANQGSEA. CDR3 region: CSVVQGSANEKLFF. The CDR3 region has the DNA TGCAGCGTTGTCCAGGGAAGTGCTAATGAAAAACTGTTTTTT.

The table lists this clone with a few counts. This rearrangement joins TRBV4-3 to TRBJ1-2; 8 nucleotides align to TRBD1. Germline CDR1 LGHNA, CDR2 YSLEER. The CDR3 has 15 amino acids. The junction had 4 bases not matched to a gene; V was cut back by 2 bases and J by 2 bases. The CDR3 here is CASSQLRQGNYGYTF. CDR3 coding DNA: TGCGCCAGCAGCCAACTCCGACAGGGGAACTATGGCTACACCTTC.

This rearrangement joins TRBV7-9 to TRBJ2-3; no firm D call. The V end lost 1 base, the J end lost 0 bases, and 5 bases lay between the germline ends. The CDR3 is made up of 14 amino acids. Per the germline V gene, CDR1 is SEHNR and CDR2 is FQNEAQ (reference sequence). CDR3 amino acids: CASSLEPSTDTQYF. CDR3 in DNA: TGTGCCAGCAGCTTAGAGCCTAGCACAGATACGCAGTATTTT.

This chain joins TRBV18 and TRBJ1-2; D remains ambiguous. With 3 bases removed from V and 2 bases from J, the gap between germline ends came to 16 bases. The CDR3 loop spans 16 amino acids. From germline, CDR1 is KGHSH and CDR2 LQKENI. The CDR3 sequence is CASSPTPSPGNYGYTF. For the CDR3, the DNA is TGTGCCAGCTCACCCACCCCCTCCCCGGGGAACTATGGCTACACCTTC.